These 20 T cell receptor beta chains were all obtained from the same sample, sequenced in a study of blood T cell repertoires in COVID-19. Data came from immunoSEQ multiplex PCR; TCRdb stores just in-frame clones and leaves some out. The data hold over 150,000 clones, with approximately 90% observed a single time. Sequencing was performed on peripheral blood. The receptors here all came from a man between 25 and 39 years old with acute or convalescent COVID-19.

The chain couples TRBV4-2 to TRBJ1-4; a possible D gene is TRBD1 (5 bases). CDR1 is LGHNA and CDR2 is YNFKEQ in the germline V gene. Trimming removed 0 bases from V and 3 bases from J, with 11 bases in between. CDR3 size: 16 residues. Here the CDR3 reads CASSQDRRGANEKLFF. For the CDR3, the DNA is TGTGCCAGCAGCCAAGATCGTCGGGGGGCTAATGAAAAACTGTTTTTT.

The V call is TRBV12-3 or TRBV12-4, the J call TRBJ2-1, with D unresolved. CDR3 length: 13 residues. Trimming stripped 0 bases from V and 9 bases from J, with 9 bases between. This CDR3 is CASSLARGSEQFF. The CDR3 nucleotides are TGTGCCAGCAGTTTAGCTAGAGGCAGTGAGCAGTTCTTC.

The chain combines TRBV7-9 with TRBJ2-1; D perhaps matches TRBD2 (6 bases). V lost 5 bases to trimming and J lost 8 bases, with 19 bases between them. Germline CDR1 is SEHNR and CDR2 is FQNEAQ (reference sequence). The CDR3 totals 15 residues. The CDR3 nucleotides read TGTGCCAGCAGCCCCTCTAGCGTACTGCGTGATGAGCAGTTCTTC. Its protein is CASSPSSVLRDEQFF. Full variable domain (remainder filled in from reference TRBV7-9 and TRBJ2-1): DTGVSQNPRHKITKRGQNVTFRCDPISEHNRLYWYRQTLGQGPEFLTYFQNEAQLEKSRLLSDRFSAERPKGSFSTLEIQRTEQGDSAMYLCASSPSSVLRDEQFFGPGTRLTVL.

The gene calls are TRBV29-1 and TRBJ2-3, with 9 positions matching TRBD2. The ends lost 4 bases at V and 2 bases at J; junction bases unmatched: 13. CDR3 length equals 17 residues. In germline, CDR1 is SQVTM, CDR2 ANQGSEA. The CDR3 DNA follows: TGCAGCGTTGGTCCCACCCTAGCGGGGTACCCCACAGATACGCAGTATTTT. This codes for CSVGPTLAGYPTDTQYF.

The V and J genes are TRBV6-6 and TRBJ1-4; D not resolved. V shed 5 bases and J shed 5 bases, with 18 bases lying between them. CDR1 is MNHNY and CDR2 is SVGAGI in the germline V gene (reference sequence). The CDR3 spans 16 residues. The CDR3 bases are TGTGCCAGCAGTCAATACTACCTTCCGGGGAATGAAAAACTGTTTTTT. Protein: CASSQYYLPGNEKLFF.

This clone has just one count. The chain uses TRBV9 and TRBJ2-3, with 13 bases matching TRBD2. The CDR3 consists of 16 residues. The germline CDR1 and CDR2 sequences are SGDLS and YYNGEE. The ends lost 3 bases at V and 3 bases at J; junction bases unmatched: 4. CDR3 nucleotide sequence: TGTGCCAGCAGCGCCCTACTAGCGGGGGGGACAGATACGCAGTATTTT. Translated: CASSALLAGGTDTQYF.

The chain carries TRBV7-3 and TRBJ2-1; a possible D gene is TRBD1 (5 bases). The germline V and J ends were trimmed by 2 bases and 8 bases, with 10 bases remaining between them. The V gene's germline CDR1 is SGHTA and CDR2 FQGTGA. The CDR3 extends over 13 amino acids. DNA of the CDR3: TGTGCCAGCAGCTTAGGTTGGGGCGATGAGCAGTTCTTC. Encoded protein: CASSLGWGDEQFF.

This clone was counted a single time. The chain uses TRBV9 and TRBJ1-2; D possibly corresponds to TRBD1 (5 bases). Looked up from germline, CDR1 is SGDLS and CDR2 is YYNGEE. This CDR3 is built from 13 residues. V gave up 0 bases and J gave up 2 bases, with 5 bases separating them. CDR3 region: CASSVGGNYGYTF. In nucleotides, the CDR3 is TGTGCCAGCAGCGTAGGGGGCAACTATGGCTACACCTTC.

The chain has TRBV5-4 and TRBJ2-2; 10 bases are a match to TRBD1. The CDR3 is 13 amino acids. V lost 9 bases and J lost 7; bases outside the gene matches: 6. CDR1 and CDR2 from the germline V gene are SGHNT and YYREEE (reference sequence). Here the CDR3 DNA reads TGTGCCACGCCGGGACAGGGGTTCGGGGAGCTGTTTTTT. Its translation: CATPGQGFGELFF. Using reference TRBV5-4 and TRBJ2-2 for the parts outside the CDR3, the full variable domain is ETGVTQSPTHLIKTRGQQVTLRCSSQSGHNTVSWYQQALGQGPQFIFQYYREEENGRGNFPPRFSGLQFPNYSSELNVNALELDDSALYLCATPGQGFGELFFGEGSRLTVL.

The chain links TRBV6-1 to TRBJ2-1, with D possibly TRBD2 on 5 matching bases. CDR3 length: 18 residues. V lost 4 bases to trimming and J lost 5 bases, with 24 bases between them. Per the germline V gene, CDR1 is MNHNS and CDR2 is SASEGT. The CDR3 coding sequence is TGTGCCAGCAGTGTAGGATATGGAGGATGGACGTCGAACAATGAGCAGTTCTTC. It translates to CASSVGYGGWTSNNEQFF.

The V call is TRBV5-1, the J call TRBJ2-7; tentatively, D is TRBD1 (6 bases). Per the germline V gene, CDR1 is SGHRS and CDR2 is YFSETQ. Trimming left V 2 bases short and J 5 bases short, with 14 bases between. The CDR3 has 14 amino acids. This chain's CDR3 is CASSFMGAVNEQYF. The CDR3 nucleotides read TGCGCCAGCAGCTTTATGGGGGCCGTAAACGAGCAGTACTTC.

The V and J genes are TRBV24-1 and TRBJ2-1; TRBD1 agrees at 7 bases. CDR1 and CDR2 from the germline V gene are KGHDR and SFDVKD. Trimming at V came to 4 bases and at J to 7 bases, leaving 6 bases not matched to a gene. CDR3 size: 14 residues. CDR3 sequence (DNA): TGTGCCACCAGTGAATCTGGGACAGAGAATGAGCAGTTCTTC. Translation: CATSESGTENEQFF.

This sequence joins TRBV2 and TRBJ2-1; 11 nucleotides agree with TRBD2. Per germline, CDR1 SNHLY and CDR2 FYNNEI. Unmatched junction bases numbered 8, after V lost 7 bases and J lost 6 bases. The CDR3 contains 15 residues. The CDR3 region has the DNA TGTGCCAGCAATTACAGACTAGCGGGATCCAATGAGCAGTTCTTC. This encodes CASNYRLAGSNEQFF.

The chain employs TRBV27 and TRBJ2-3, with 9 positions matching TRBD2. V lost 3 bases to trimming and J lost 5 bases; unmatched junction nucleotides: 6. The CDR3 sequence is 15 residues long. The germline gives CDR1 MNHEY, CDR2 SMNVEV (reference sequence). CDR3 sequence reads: CASSFLAGGEDTQYF. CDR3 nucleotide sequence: TGTGCCAGCAGTTTTTTGGCGGGAGGGGAAGATACGCAGTATTTT.

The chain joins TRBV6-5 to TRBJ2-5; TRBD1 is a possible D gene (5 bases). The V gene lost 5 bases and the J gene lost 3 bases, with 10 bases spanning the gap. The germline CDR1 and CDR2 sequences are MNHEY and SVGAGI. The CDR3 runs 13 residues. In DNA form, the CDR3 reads TGTGCCAGCAGTCGACAGTGGGAAGAGACCCAGTACTTC. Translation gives CASSRQWEETQYF.

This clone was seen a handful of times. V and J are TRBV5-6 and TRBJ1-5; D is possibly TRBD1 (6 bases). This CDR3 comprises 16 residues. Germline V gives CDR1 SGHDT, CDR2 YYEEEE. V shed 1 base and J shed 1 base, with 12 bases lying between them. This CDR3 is CASSLWGGSSNQPQHF. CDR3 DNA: TGTGCCAGCAGCTTGTGGGGGGGCAGCAGCAATCAGCCCCAGCATTTT.

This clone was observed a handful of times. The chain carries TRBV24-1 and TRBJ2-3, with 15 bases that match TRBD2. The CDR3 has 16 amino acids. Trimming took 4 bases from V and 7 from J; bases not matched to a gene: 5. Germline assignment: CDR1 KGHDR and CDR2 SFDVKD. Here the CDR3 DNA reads TGTGCCACCAGTGAGCCCGGGACTAGCGGGGGGTATACGCAGTATTTT. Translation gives CATSEPGTSGGYTQYF.

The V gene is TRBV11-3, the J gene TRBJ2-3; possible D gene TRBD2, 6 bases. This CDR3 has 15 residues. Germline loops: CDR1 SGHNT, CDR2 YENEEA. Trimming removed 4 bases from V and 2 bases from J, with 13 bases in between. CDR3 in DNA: TGTGCCAGCAGCTCACTCGGACTATCCACAGATACGCAGTATTTT. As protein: CASSSLGLSTDTQYF.

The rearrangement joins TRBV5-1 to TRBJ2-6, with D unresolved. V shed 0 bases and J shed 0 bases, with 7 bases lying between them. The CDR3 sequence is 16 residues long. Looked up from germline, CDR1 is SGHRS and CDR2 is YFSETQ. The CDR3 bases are TGCGCCAGCAGCTTGGCCGTAATCTCTGGGGCCAACGTCCTGACTTTC. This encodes CASSLAVISGANVLTF.

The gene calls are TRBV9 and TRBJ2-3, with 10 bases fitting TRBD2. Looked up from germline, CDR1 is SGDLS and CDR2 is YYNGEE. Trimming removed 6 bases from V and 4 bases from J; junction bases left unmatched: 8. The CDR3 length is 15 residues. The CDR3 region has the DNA TGTGCCAGCAACCCTAGCGGGAGTGGGGCAGATACGCAGTATTTT. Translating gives CASNPSGSGADTQYF. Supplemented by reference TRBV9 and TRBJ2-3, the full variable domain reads DSGVTQTPKHLITATGQRVTLRCSPRSGDLSVYWYQQSLDQGLQFLIQYYNGEERAKGNILERFSAQQFPDLHSELNLSSLELGDSALYFCASNPSGSGADTQYFGPGTRLTVL.